This T cell receptor (beta chain) was recovered during a study of yellow fever vaccine responses in identical twins. Study results and caveats: Reportedly, the response of twins' T cells to the vaccine seemed partly convergent, partly personalized.

The CDR3 has 15 amino acids. V lost 5 bases, J lost 3 bases, and 19 bases lay in between. CDR1 and CDR2 (germline): DFQATT, SNEGSKA (reference sequence). This clonotype was seen only once. Its antigen is currently unknown. MiXCR, run by TCRdb on the RT-PCR reads, gives a single entry per CDR3 protein. The table has approximately 9,500 distinct CDR3 sequences, 83% seen once; the top ten hold over 2%. The clonotype comes from a woman younger than 35 who received the yellow fever vaccine. The sequencing used T cells from blood (PBMCs), unsorted or a sorted subset (not recorded which), collected before or after yellow fever vaccination (not recorded which). The chain links TRBV20-1 to TRBJ2-5; tentative D call: TRBD2 (5 bases). The CDR3 loop reads CSAPTRSFYEETQYF. For the CDR3, the DNA is TGCAGTGCTCCTACTAGGTCGTTCTATGAAGAGACCCAGTACTTC.